A single sample is the source of the 15 T cell receptor beta chains below, sequenced in a study of T cells in localized non-small cell lung cancer. The assay was immunoSEQ multiplex PCR, and TCRdb's table has in-frame clones only and misses some. The sample yields thousands of clones, less than 25% seen once. The material was lung tumor tissue, obtained before any cancer treatment. These receptor sequences come from a male donor aged 60 or over with stage I lung adenocarcinoma.

This clone is medium-sized in the sample. This chain uses TRBV11-3 with TRBJ2-7; the D gene could be TRBD1 or TRBD2 (5 bases each). Between the trimmed V and J ends, which lost 5 bases and 0 bases, there was a span of 20 bases. CDR3 length equals 17 residues. The germline V gene has CDR1 SGHNT and CDR2 YENEEA. CDR3 sequence: CASSAAPTGGSSYEQYF. CDR3 DNA sequence: TGTGCCAGCAGCGCAGCTCCTACAGGAGGCTCCTCCTACGAGCAGTACTTC.

The chain joins TRBV18 to TRBJ2-7; 9 bases match TRBD1. The CDR3 totals 15 residues. Trimming removed 4 bases from V and 0 bases from J; junction bases left unmatched: 4. Germline V gene sequence: CDR1 KGHSH, CDR2 LQKENI. The CDR3 protein is CASSRETGGSYEQYF. For the CDR3, the DNA is TGTGCCAGCTCACGTGAGACAGGGGGCTCCTACGAGCAGTACTTC.

The gene calls are TRBV6-8 and TRBJ1-2; a possible D gene is TRBD1 (5 bases). The V gene's germline CDR1 is MNHGY and CDR2 SAAAGT. CDR3 length equals 13 residues. V was pared by 6 bases and J by 4 bases, with 12 bases between. In DNA, the CDR3 is TGTGCCAGCAGCCCGGGGGACGTCTATGGCTACACCTTC. Translating it yields CASSPGDVYGYTF.

This sequence joins TRBV11-3 and TRBJ2-5, with D possibly matching TRBD1 (5 bases). The V end was cut by 3 bases, the J end by 0 bases, with 8 bases between. This CDR3 contains 14 residues. Germline CDR1 and CDR2: SGHNT and YENEEA. CDR3 sequence reads: CASSLAGNQETQYF. CDR3 DNA: TGTGCCAGCAGCTTGGCAGGGAACCAAGAGACCCAGTACTTC. The whole variable domain, remainder taken from reference TRBV11-3 and TRBJ2-5, is EAGVVQSPRYKIIEKKQPVAFWCNPISGHNTLYWYLQNLGQGPELLIRYENEEAVDDSQLPKDRFSAERLKGVDSTLKIQPAELGDSAVYLCASSLAGNQETQYFGPGTRLLVL.

The chain joins TRBV18 to TRBJ2-5; 7 nucleotides align to TRBD1. After removal of 8 bases from V and 2 bases from J, the junction contained 2 bases not matched to a gene. The CDR3 is 12 residues long. Germline loops: CDR1 KGHSH, CDR2 LQKENI. The CDR3 region is CASGTEQETQYF. The DNA of the CDR3 is TGTGCCAGCGGGACAGAACAAGAGACCCAGTACTTC.

This clone counts as medium-sized. The rearrangement uses TRBV6-8 and TRBJ1-1, with D possibly TRBD1 on 6 matching bases. The CDR3 covers 18 residues. Per germline, CDR1 MNHGY and CDR2 SAAAGT. The V gene lost 5 bases and the J gene lost 2 bases, with 24 bases spanning the gap. The CDR3 DNA reads as TGTGCCAGCAGTCTACTTCGGAGGGGGGTTGGGGATAACACTGAAGCTTTCTTT. This sequence encodes CASSLLRRGVGDNTEAFF.

By frequency in the sample, this clone is medium-sized (0.01 to 0.1%). This chain links TRBV11-3 with TRBJ1-1; TRBD1 aligns across 7 bases. Losses at the gene ends were 1 base for V and 1 base for J; bases not matched to a gene: 3. Germline V gene data show CDR1 as SGHNT and CDR2 as YENEEA. The CDR3 loop spans 15 amino acids. The CDR3 region is CASSLGQGGNTEAFF. CDR3 coding DNA: TGTGCCAGCAGCTTAGGGCAGGGGGGGAACACTGAAGCTTTCTTT.

The chain couples TRBV28 to TRBJ2-1, with a tentative D call TRBD1 (5 bases). The CDR3 totals 13 residues. Germline CDR1 is MDHEN and CDR2 is SYDVKM. The CDR3 region is CAAAGKPYNEQFF. CDR3 coding DNA: TGTGCAGCCGCAGGGAAGCCCTACAATGAGCAGTTCTTC.

This clone was detected only a few times. The chain carries TRBV9 and TRBJ2-3, with 11 bases matching TRBD2. Germline CDR1 and CDR2: SGDLS and YYNGEE. The CDR3 length is 16 residues. The V and J ends lost 3 bases and 0 bases, in that order; junction bases with no gene match: 3. The CDR3 reads CASSETSGESTDTQYF. The CDR3 DNA reads as TGTGCCAGCAGCGAGACTAGCGGGGAAAGCACAGATACGCAGTATTTT.

This chain links TRBV30 with TRBJ2-5; D is undetermined. The germline V and J ends were trimmed by 7 bases and 4 bases, with 10 bases remaining between them. Per germline, CDR1 GTSNPN and CDR2 SVGIG (reference sequence). The CDR3 contains 11 residues. In DNA form, the CDR3 reads TGTGCCTTGGGATGGGGAGAGACCCAGTACTTC. Translating gives CALGWGETQYF.

The chain couples TRBV28 to TRBJ1-2; 8 bases align to TRBD1. The CDR3 consists of 16 residues. CDR1 MDHEN and CDR2 SYDVKM come from the germline V gene. V dropped 2 bases and J dropped 5; count of bases not matched to a gene: 10. The CDR3 protein is CASSLGGTGGFYGYTF. CDR3 nucleotides: TGTGCCAGCAGTTTAGGAGGAACAGGGGGATTTTATGGCTACACCTTC.

This rearrangement joins TRBV19 to TRBJ1-4; TRBD1 might be the D (5 bases). Trimming took off 3 bases at V and 6 bases at J, with 8 bases between the two ends. The CDR3 is 13 amino acids. CDR1 is LNHDA and CDR2 is SQIVND in the germline V gene (reference sequence). CDR3 in amino acids: CASSIGADEKLFF. The CDR3 coding sequence is TGTGCCAGTAGTATCGGGGCGGATGAAAAACTGTTTTTT. Full variable domain (missing parts from reference TRBV19 and TRBJ1-4): DGGITQSPKYLFRKEGQNVTLSCEQNLNHDAMYWYRQDPGQGLRLIYYSQIVNDFQKGDIAEGYSVSREKKESFPLTVTSAQKNPTAFYLCASSIGADEKLFFGSGTQLSVL.

This clone was observed a handful of times. J is TRBJ2-7 and V is TRBV29-1; 12 nucleotides align to TRBD2. The CDR3 has 15 residues. After removal of 4 bases from V and 2 bases from J, the junction contained 6 bases not matched to a gene. Germline-derived CDR1 and CDR2 are SQVTM and ANQGSEA. CDR3 nucleotide sequence: TGCAGCGTTGGGACTAGCGGGATCGGCGCCTACGAGCAGTACTTC. This translates into CSVGTSGIGAYEQYF.

This clone occurred a few times. This chain connects TRBV11-3 to TRBJ1-4, with D possibly being TRBD1 (5 bases). Deletions cut 6 bases from V and 1 base from J, with 21 bases between. The germline CDR1 and CDR2 sequences are SGHNT and YENEEA. This CDR3 spans 18 amino acids. CDR3 protein: CASSWGLGAMVTNEKLFF. DNA for the CDR3: TGTGCCAGCAGTTGGGGACTAGGGGCAATGGTAACTAATGAAAAACTGTTTTTT.

This sequence joins TRBV15 and TRBJ2-3; D may be TRBD2 (6 bases). This CDR3 spans 17 amino acids. Germline V gene lookup returns CDR1 LNHNV and CDR2 YYDKDF (reference sequence). V was cut by 0 bases and J by 0 bases, with 13 bases left in between. CDR3 sequence: CATSREIGGTSTDTQYF. CDR3 coding DNA: TGTGCCACCAGCAGAGAAATCGGCGGGACGAGCACAGATACGCAGTATTTT.